This T cell receptor (beta chain) derives from a study of T cell responses to AZD1222 COVID-19 vaccine. Here immunoSEQ multiplex PCR was the method, and the copy in TCRdb shows in-frame clones only, minus some. The sample records fewer than 150,000 clones, 87% being singletons. Broader study findings: The breadth and depth of Spike-specific TCRs increased once two AZD1222 doses had been given.

As concerns this clone: Its antigen is not identified.

The CDR3 sequence is 16 residues long. Trimming cost V 2 bases and J 5 bases; bases outside gene matches: 12. CDR1 SGHRS and CDR2 YFSETQ come from the germline V gene. This TCR came from an adult in good health. The genes are TRBV5-1 and TRBJ1-2, with 7 bases lining up with TRBD1. Sequencing was performed on peripheral blood, taken on day 0 of AZD1222 vaccination. In DNA, the CDR3 is TGCGCCAGCAGCTTCGGCGGCGAGGGGGCGGGATATGGCTACACCTTC. It yields the protein CASSFGGEGAGYGYTF.